This T cell receptor (beta chain) was documented in a study of cytomegalovirus exposure and HLA in healthy donors. Note on this clone: The target antigen is unknown.

The ends were cut back, 1 base at V and 0 bases at J, with 12 bases in the middle. CDR1 is SGHRS, CDR2 YFSETQ, per germline. CDR3 length: 16 residues. Study-level results: For cytomegalovirus status, the classifier reportedly gave diagnoses with high specificity and sensitivity.

60 Vbeta and 13 Jbeta primers were used in PCR. Authors' methods: Around 9.9 million shared chains were among the 60 million to 80 million unique TCR beta chains that a later analysis counted. Profiling relied on immunoSEQ multiplex PCR, and the TCRdb table lists in-frame clones only, not all of them. V and J calls and clone size are copied from that table; D and trimming were computed from the DNA. The table has around 150,000 clones, just under 80% seen once. Source material: PBMCs. The source is a woman between 50 and 59 years old in good health and CMV-seronegative. This chain links TRBV5-1 with TRBJ2-3; D not certain. CDR3 sequence: CASSLIPGRSTDTQYF. The CDR3 DNA follows: TGCGCCAGCAGCTTGATACCCGGCAGGAGCACAGATACGCAGTATTTT.